These 6 T cell receptor beta chains share one sample of origin, sequenced in a study of beta chain features in type 1 diabetes. Study-level points and caveats: Shortening that was moderate but significant affected the TCRB CDR3s of Type 1 diabetes patients in all four CD4+ subsets.

All of the isolated RNA was reverse transcribed, so expressed TCRB transcripts were sequenced. TCRdb's copy holds only in-frame clones and misses some; the assay was immunoSEQ multiplex PCR. The sample holds over 200,000 clones, approximately 10% seen once. Their antigens are not known. The sample consisted of naive CD4+ T cells from blood. The receptors shown here come from a man under 40 with type 1 diabetes.

This clone was counted only a few times. The rearrangement links TRBV5-1 to TRBJ2-5; TRBD1 agrees at 11 bases. V shed 2 bases and J 4 bases; nucleotides not matched to a gene: 7. The CDR3 is 16 amino acids. Per germline, CDR1 SGHRS and CDR2 YFSETQ. For the CDR3, the DNA is TGCGCCAGCAGCTTTTCCGGACAGGGGGCTGGAGAGACCCAGTACTTC. Translating gives CASSFSGQGAGETQYF.

This clone has a handful of counts. The rearrangement links TRBV5-6 to TRBJ1-1; D ambiguous. The germline V and J ends were trimmed by 3 bases and 7 bases, with 7 bases remaining between them. The germline gives CDR1 SGHDT, CDR2 YYEEEE. The CDR3 is made up of 11 amino acids. This chain's CDR3 is CASSSRGEAFF. The DNA for the CDR3 is TGTGCCAGCAGCTCCCGGGGTGAAGCTTTCTTT.

In this sample, this clone turned up a few times. J is TRBJ2-7 and V is TRBV28, with D unclear. Germline V CDR1 and CDR2: MDHEN, SYDVKM. The CDR3 is made up of 13 amino acids. Trimming left V 7 bases short and J 0 bases short, with 10 bases between. The CDR3 DNA reads as TGTGCCAGCATCGGCGGAAGCTCCTACGAGCAGTACTTC. Its translation is CASIGGSSYEQYF.

The chain is built from TRBV9 and TRBJ1-2; a weak D match, TRBD1 (5 bases). Germline V gene lookup returns CDR1 SGDLS and CDR2 YYNGEE. V lost 0 bases and J 6 bases, leaving 12 bases between the germline ends. The CDR3 consists of 14 residues. CDR3 nucleotide sequence: TGTGCCAGCAGCGTAGAGGGGCTATTTAATGGCTACACCTTC. It is translated as CASSVEGLFNGYTF.

This clone was recorded a few times. This chain connects TRBV4-2 to TRBJ2-5, with D maybe TRBD2 (6 bases). V was clipped by 2 bases and J by 3 bases, with 13 bases between them. The CDR3 is 15 amino acids. The V gene's germline CDR1 is LGHNA and CDR2 YNFKEQ. The DNA for the CDR3 is TGTGCCAGCAGCCAATCTCCGGGGGAAGAAGAGACCCAGTACTTC. Encoded protein: CASSQSPGEEETQYF.

J is TRBJ2-6 and V is TRBV7-9; D is unresolved. Germline V CDR1 and CDR2: SEHNR, FQNEAQ (reference sequence). The V end was cut by 2 bases, the J end by 1 base, with 6 bases between. The CDR3 contains 15 residues. This chain's CDR3 is CASSLSASGANVLTF. The DNA of the CDR3 is TGTGCCAGCAGCTTAAGCGCATCTGGGGCCAACGTCCTGACTTTC.